The 15 T cell receptor beta chains below come from one sample, sequenced in a study of STAT3 mutations in large granular lymphocyte leukemia. Study-level points and caveats: Every T-LGLL patient had at least one immunodominant TCRbeta clonotype.

TCRdb's table, derived via immunoSEQ multiplex PCR, lists solely in-frame clones and lacks some. The sample records 8,300 or so clones, 90% to 95% being singletons. These TCRs' antigens remain unknown. Sequenced input: peripheral blood mononuclear cells. The receptors come from a man between 50 and 59 years old with T-cell large granular lymphocyte leukemia. Some clones in this sample may be carry-over from other donors' samples.

This chain links TRBV5-4 with TRBJ1-4; D not resolved. This CDR3 has 15 residues. Germline V gene data show CDR1 as SGHNT and CDR2 as YYREEE (reference sequence). The V end lost 4 bases, the J end lost 2 bases, and 12 bases lay between the germline ends. CDR3 in amino acids: CASSPDPKTNEKLFF. The CDR3 DNA reads TGTGCCAGCAGCCCGGATCCTAAGACTAATGAAAAACTGTTTTTT.

The V call is TRBV6-4, the J call TRBJ2-1; 14 bases agree with TRBD2. With V trimmed by 4 bases and J by 4 bases, 0 bases remained unmatched. Germline V CDR1 and CDR2: MRHNA, SNTAGT. The CDR3 covers 15 residues. The CDR3 nucleotides read TGTGCCAGCAGTGGACTAGCGGGAGGGTACAATGAGCAGTTCTTC. Protein product: CASSGLAGGYNEQFF.

The chain is built from TRBV5-4 and TRBJ2-7; no clear D gene. CDR1 is SGHNT, CDR2 YYREEE, per germline (reference sequence). V lost 0 bases, J lost 2 bases, and 9 bases lay in between. The CDR3 covers 14 residues. The CDR3 loop is CASSLDGEAYEQYF. CDR3 nucleotide sequence: TGTGCCAGCAGCTTGGATGGGGAAGCCTACGAGCAGTACTTC.

This chain joins TRBV6-1 and TRBJ2-5, with 11 bases that match TRBD2. Germline lookup yields CDR1 MNHNS and CDR2 SASEGT. V gave up 6 bases and J gave up 5 bases; unmatched junction bases: 5. This CDR3 has 14 residues. In DNA form, the CDR3 reads TGTGCCAGCAGGACTAGCGGGGTAGGGGAGACCCAGTACTTC. It yields the protein CASRTSGVGETQYF.

V and J are TRBV6-6 and TRBJ1-1; 7 bases are a match to TRBD1. V trimming: 2 bases; J trimming: 5 bases; junction bases outside the gene matches: 8. The CDR3 runs 15 residues. CDR1 MNHNY and CDR2 SVGAGI come from the germline V gene (reference sequence). In DNA form, the CDR3 reads TGTGCCAGCAGTTACCCCGGGACAGAGAGAACTGAAGCTTTCTTT. As protein: CASSYPGTERTEAFF.

V gene TRBV6-6 combines with J gene TRBJ2-7; D is undetermined. The V end lost 5 bases, the J end lost 0 bases, and 11 bases lay between the germline ends. Germline lookup yields CDR1 MNHNY and CDR2 SVGAGI (reference sequence). The CDR3 loop spans 14 amino acids. The CDR3 loop is CASSTQAGSYEQYF. Written as DNA, the CDR3 is TGTGCCAGCAGTACCCAGGCAGGCTCCTACGAGCAGTACTTC.

There are a few counts of this clone. The chain combines TRBV4-3 with TRBJ1-3; D possibly corresponds to TRBD1 (5 bases). Trimming left V 5 bases short and J 0 bases short, with 11 bases between. Germline assignment: CDR1 LGHNA and CDR2 YSLEER. This CDR3 has 15 amino acids. As DNA, the CDR3 is TGCGCCAGCAGCGAGACAGCAAGCTCTGGAAACACCATATATTTT. Amino acids: CASSETASSGNTIYF.

The chain links TRBV2 to TRBJ2-1, with D possibly being TRBD1 (5 bases). The CDR3 has 14 amino acids. Trimming took off 7 bases at V and 7 bases at J, with 17 bases between the two ends. Germline values: CDR1 SNHLY, CDR2 FYNNEI. CDR3 sequence (DNA): TGTGCCAGCAACACAGGTTCCGCGCGGAATGAGCAGTTCTTC. Its translation: CASNTGSARNEQFF.

J is TRBJ2-7 and V is TRBV6-9; the match to TRBD1 covers 9 bases. Germline CDR1 MNHGY, CDR2 SVAAGI. CDR3 length equals 14 residues. V shed 4 bases and J 5 bases; nucleotides not matched to a gene: 6. The CDR3 loop is CASSWGQGCDEQYF. The DNA for the CDR3 is TGTGCCAGCAGTTGGGGACAGGGTTGCGACGAGCAGTACTTC.

This rearrangement joins TRBV13 to TRBJ2-3; weak D call: TRBD2 (6 bases). V gave up 5 bases and J gave up 0 bases, with 12 bases separating them. There are 15 residues in the CDR3. CDR1 is PRHDT, CDR2 FYEKMQ, per germline (reference sequence). The CDR3 here is CASSARRASTDTQYF. The CDR3 DNA reads TGTGCCAGCAGCGCCCGGAGGGCTAGCACAGATACGCAGTATTTT.

This clone was seen a few times. This chain connects TRBV27 to TRBJ2-1; perhaps D is TRBD1 or TRBD2 (5 bases each). V was cut by 1 base and J by 3 bases, with 16 bases left in between. This CDR3 spans 17 amino acids. The V gene's germline CDR1 is MNHEY and CDR2 SMNVEV (reference sequence). The CDR3 sequence: CASSLYYNGANYNEQFF. The CDR3 coding sequence is TGTGCCAGCAGTTTATACTATAACGGGGCTAACTACAATGAGCAGTTCTTC.

This chain connects TRBV4-3 to TRBJ2-7, with 10 bases that match TRBD1. The CDR3 length is 14 residues. The V segment lost 4 bases and the J segment 5 bases; nucleotides outside the gene matches: 5. Per germline, CDR1 LGHNA and CDR2 YSLEER. The CDR3 DNA is TGCGCCAGCAGCCCCCGGGACAGGGGCGACGAGCAGTACTTC. This encodes CASSPRDRGDEQYF.

V usage is TRBV7-9 and J usage is TRBJ2-7; no reliable D call. Trimming pared 5 bases from V and 0 bases from J, leaving 5 bases between. CDR1 is SEHNR, CDR2 FQNEAQ, per germline (reference sequence). The CDR3 length is 12 residues. CDR3 region: CASSPSSYEQYF. CDR3 bases: TGTGCCAGCAGCCCGAGCTCCTACGAGCAGTACTTC. Full variable domain (remainder filled in from reference TRBV7-9 and TRBJ2-7): DTGVSQNPRHKITKRGQNVTFRCDPISEHNRLYWYRQTLGQGPEFLTYFQNEAQLEKSRLLSDRFSAERPKGSFSTLEIQRTEQGDSAMYLCASSPSSYEQYFGPGTRLTVT.

The V gene is TRBV5-1, the J gene TRBJ1-3; D ambiguous. The CDR3 is made up of 16 amino acids. Per the germline V gene, CDR1 is SGHRS and CDR2 is YFSETQ. Trimming pared 0 bases from V and 0 bases from J, leaving 10 bases between. The CDR3 sequence: CASSLGAGNSGNTIYF. The DNA for the CDR3 is TGCGCCAGCAGCTTGGGGGCAGGCAACTCTGGAAACACCATATATTTT.

The chain combines TRBV13 with TRBJ2-1, with D possibly being TRBD1 or TRBD2 (5 bases each). The V and J ends lost 4 bases and 6 bases respectively, with 13 bases between them. The germline V gene has CDR1 PRHDT and CDR2 FYEKMQ (reference sequence). The CDR3 has 14 residues. CDR3 in amino acids: CASSSWAGTNEQFF. In nucleotides, the CDR3 is TGTGCCAGCAGCTCCTGGGCCGGGACCAATGAGCAGTTCTTC.